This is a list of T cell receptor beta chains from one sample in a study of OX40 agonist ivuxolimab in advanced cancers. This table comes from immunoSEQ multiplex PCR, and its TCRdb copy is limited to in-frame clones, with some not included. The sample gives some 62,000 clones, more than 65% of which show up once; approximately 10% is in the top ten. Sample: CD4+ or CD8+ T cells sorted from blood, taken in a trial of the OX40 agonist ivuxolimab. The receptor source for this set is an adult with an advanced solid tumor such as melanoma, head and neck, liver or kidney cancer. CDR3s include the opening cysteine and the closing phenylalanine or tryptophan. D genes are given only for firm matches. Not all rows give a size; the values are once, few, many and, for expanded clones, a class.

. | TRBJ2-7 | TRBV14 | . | CASSQAFEQYF | TGTGCCAGCAGCCAAGCCTTCGAGCAGTACTTC
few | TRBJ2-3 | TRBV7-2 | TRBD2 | CASSLVAASGGLTDTQYF | TGTGCCAGCAGCTTAGTAGCGGCTAGCGGGGGCCTGACGGATACGCAGTATTTT
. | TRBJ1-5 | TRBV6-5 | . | CASSYSYTEGQPQHF | TGTGCCAGCAGTTACAGCTACACCGAAGGACAGCCCCAGCATTTT
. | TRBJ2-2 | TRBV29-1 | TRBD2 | CSVGAGVNTGELFF | TGCAGCGTCGGGGCGGGAGTCAACACCGGGGAGCTGTTTTTT
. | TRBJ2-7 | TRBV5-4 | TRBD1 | CASSADRGYEQYF | TGTGCCAGCAGCGCGGACAGGGGATACGAGCAGTACTTC
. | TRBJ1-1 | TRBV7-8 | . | CASSLLRGAGSTEAFF | TGTGCCAGCAGCTTACTACGGGGGGCCGGGAGCACTGAAGCTTTCTTT
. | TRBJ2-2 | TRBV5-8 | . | CASSFGGTAGELFF | TGTGCCAGCAGCTTCGGGGGAACAGCCGGGGAGCTGTTTTTT
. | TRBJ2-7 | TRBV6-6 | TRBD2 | CASRPDRAGVHYEQYF | TGTGCCAGCAGGCCCGATAGAGCGGGGGTCCACTACGAGCAGTACTTC
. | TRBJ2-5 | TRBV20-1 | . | CSGRKETQYF | TGCAGTGGGCGGAAAGAGACCCAGTACTTC
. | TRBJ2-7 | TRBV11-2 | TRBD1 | CASRRPGQGNPYEQYF | TGTGCCAGCAGACGGCCGGGACAGGGAAATCCCTACGAGCAGTACTTC
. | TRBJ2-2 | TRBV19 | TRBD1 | CASSRDRGLTGELFF | TGTGCCAGTAGTAGGGACAGGGGACTCACCGGGGAGCTGTTTTTT
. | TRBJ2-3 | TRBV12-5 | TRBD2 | CASVPDGRGLAGGRETDTQYF | TGTGCTAGTGTCCCTGATGGGCGGGGACTAGCGGGGGGCCGAGAGACAGATACGCAGTATTTT
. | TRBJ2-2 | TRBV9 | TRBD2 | CASSVAGGRGGELFF | TGTGCCAGCAGCGTAGCGGGAGGGCGTGGCGGGGAGCTGTTTTTT
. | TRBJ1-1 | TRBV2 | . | CASSEHQGIYTEAFF | TGTGCCAGCAGTGAACATCAGGGAATATACACTGAAGCTTTCTTT
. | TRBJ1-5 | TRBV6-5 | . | CASSWGSVEPQHF | TGTGCCAGCAGTTGGGGCAGCGTCGAACCCCAGCATTTT
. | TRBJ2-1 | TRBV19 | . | CASRSLSGSADNEQFF | TGTGCCAGTAGGAGCTTGTCGGGCTCAGCCGACAATGAGCAGTTCTTC
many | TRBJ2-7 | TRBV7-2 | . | CASTPGSGGAVGEQYF | TGTGCCAGCACCCCCGGGTCCGGGGGAGCGGTGGGCGAGCAGTACTTC
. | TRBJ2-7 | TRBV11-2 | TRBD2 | CASSFFPSTSGNYEQYF | TGTGCCAGCAGCTTCTTCCCCTCGACTAGCGGGAACTACGAGCAGTACTTC
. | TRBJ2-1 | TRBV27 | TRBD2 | CASSLGGLYNEQFF | TGTGCCAGCAGTTTGGGGGGACTATACAATGAGCAGTTCTTC